This is a list of T cell receptor beta chains from one sample in a study of response to subunit inactivated influenza vaccine. TCRdb analysed the RT-PCR reads with MiXCR anew, one entry per CDR3 protein. The sample consists of some 640,000 distinct CDR3 sequences, approximately 14% of them appearing once. The sample consisted of PBMCs from blood, taken roughly 15 days before vaccination. These receptors were collected from a man aged 45 to 65 who received an inactivated influenza vaccine. Both conserved end residues are part of each CDR3. The order of the fields is V gene, CDR3 length, clone size, D gene, J gene, CDR3 protein, CDR3 DNA. The D gene is left open where the match is weak. The size field is filled for only some rows; it gives once, few, many or a size class.

TRBV5-1	14	few	-	TRBJ2-3	CASSLVEARDTQYF	TGCGCCAGCAGCCTCGTGGAGGCGCGGGATACGCAGTATTTT
TRBV11-3	15	-	-	TRBJ2-7	CASSLDPGRGGEQYF	TGTGCCAGCAGCTTAGACCCCGGGAGAGGTGGCGAGCAGTACTTC
TRBV7-2	15	many	TRBD2	TRBJ2-1	CASSLSSGVGNEQFF	TGTGCCAGCAGCTTAAGTAGCGGGGTAGGCAATGAGCAGTTCTTC
TRBV6-2/TRBV6-3	18	-	TRBD2	TRBJ2-3	CASSRTRLAGALADTQYF	TGTGCCAGCAGCCGTACTCGATTAGCGGGGGCCCTAGCAGATACGCAGTATTTT
TRBV24-1	12	many	-	TRBJ2-2	CATTTLGGELFF	TGTGCCACCACTACCTTAGGCGGGGAGCTGTTTTTT
TRBV7-2	15	few	-	TRBJ1-5	CASSLDGRINQPQHF	TGTGCCAGCAGCTTAGATGGACGGATAAATCAGCCCCAGCATTTT
TRBV15	16	-	TRBD1	TRBJ1-4	CATSRERTGIGEKLFF	TGTGCCACCAGCAGAGAACGGACAGGGATTGGGGAAAAACTGTTTTTT
TRBV7-2	15	few	-	TRBJ2-2	CASGRQRINTGELFF	TGTGCCAGCGGAAGACAGAGAATTAACACCGGGGAGCTGTTTTTT
TRBV5-1	17	few	-	TRBJ1-1	CASSKNPESIRSTEAFF	TGCGCCAGCAGCAAAAACCCCGAGTCGATACGGAGCACTGAAGCTTTCTTT
TRBV6-2/TRBV6-3	14	-	TRBD1	TRBJ1-2	CASSRMTGVEGYTF	TGTGCCAGCAGTCGAATGACAGGGGTCGAGGGCTACACCTTC
TRBV29-1	15	-	-	TRBJ2-1	CSGLHRLSLYNEQFF	TGCAGCGGGTTACATCGCCTTTCCCTTTACAATGAGCAGTTCTTC
TRBV11-2	18	few	TRBD2	TRBJ2-7	CASSLIGLAGALSYEQYF	TGTGCCAGCAGCTTGATCGGGCTAGCGGGAGCGCTGTCCTACGAGCAGTACTTC
TRBV5-1	14	many	-	TRBJ1-5	CASSLESRNQPQHF	TGCGCCAGCAGCTTGGAGTCACGCAATCAGCCCCAGCATTTT
TRBV4-3	17	-	-	TRBJ2-2	CASSQGAGTRYTGELFF	TGCGCCAGCAGCCAAGGGGCAGGGACGCGATACACCGGGGAGCTGTTTTTT
TRBV7-8	14	many	-	TRBJ2-5	CASSLGSTRDIQYF	TGTGCCAGCAGCTTAGGATCTACAAGAGATATCCAGTACTTC
TRBV3-1	16	-	TRBD2	TRBJ2-2	CASSQGGLGKSGELFF	TGTGCCAGCAGCCAAGGCGGACTAGGGAAGAGCGGGGAGCTGTTTTTT
TRBV5-1	15	-	TRBD2	TRBJ2-7	CASSLDTSGTSEQYF	TGCGCCAGCAGCTTGGATACTAGCGGGACTTCCGAGCAGTACTTC
TRBV7-2	16	few	TRBD1	TRBJ1-3	CASSLNSNRGSGTIYF	TGTGCCAGCAGCCTCAATTCGAACAGGGGATCTGGCACCATATATTTT
TRBV7-2	15	many	-	TRBJ2-7	CASARNRAGSYEQYF	TGTGCCAGCGCTAGAAACAGGGCGGGCAGCTACGAGCAGTACTTC
TRBV3-1	14	many	-	TRBJ1-5	CASSPGSINQPQHF	TGTGCCAGCAGCCCCGGGTCCATAAATCAGCCCCAGCATTTT
TRBV18	14	-	-	TRBJ2-1	CASSLLGYYNEQFF	TGTGCCAGCTCACTGCTCGGGTACTACAATGAGCAGTTCTTC
TRBV29-1	14	few	TRBD2	TRBJ2-1	CSVEERAGYNEQFF	TGCAGCGTTGAAGAGCGAGCGGGGTACAATGAGCAGTTCTTC
TRBV6-2/TRBV6-3	16	few	TRBD1	TRBJ1-5	CASSYSRQGTSQPQHF	TGTGCCAGCAGTTACTCACGACAGGGTACCAGTCAGCCCCAGCATTTT